A single T cell receptor (beta chain) is shown here with its context. No cognate antigen has been identified for it. Base qualities are missing; no much larger clone stands one base away. A distance of 16 bases separates the germline ends of V and J, which lose 5 bases and 6 bases respectively. CDR1 and CDR2, looked up from the germline V gene (reference sequence), are SEHNR and FQNEAQ. CDR3 length: 15 amino acids, cysteine to phenylalanine. CDR3 DNA only is kept here, 45 bases in frame from base 1. This record comes from a study of Ad26.COV2.S vaccination and SARS-CoV-2 variants (dated by TCRdb to the early 2020s). Regarding the research as a whole: Donors in the vaccine arm were drawn from COV1001, a phase I-IIa trial of Ad26.COV2.S in healthy adults that was multicentre, randomized, double-blind and placebo-controlled. Ad26.COV2.S was administered intramuscularly at a dose of 5x10^10 or 1x10^11 viral particles, either as one shot or as two shots given 56 days apart. Sequencing of the TCRbeta repertoire served to evaluate the specificity and breadth of SARS-CoV-2-reactive T cell receptors following Ad26.COV2.S vaccination. A total of approximately 30 samples were included in the TCR-sequenced set, comprising around 19 Ad26.COV2.S vaccine recipients, 5 placebo recipients and 8 SARS-CoV-2 convalescent individuals. Trial participants were randomized into five groups of five: low-dose or high-dose Ad26.COV2.S given once or twice, or placebo on both occasions. Throughout the experiments and outcome assessment, investigators stayed blinded to trial group allocation.

The treatment or condition label of this sample denotes: roughly 20 received Ad26.COV2.S at low or high dose, single or two shots; 5 received placebo; per-sample allocation not given. Repertoires of vaccine and placebo recipients were sequenced from samples collected on day 63 after the first injection. Between 29 July and 7 August 2020, Cohort 1b enrolled some 25 adults aged 18-55 years at one site in Boston, USA. As a vaccine, Ad26.COV2.S was a replication-incompetent adenovirus type 26 vector that expressed a prefusion-stabilized SARS-CoV-2 spike protein derived from the original Wuhan strain. TCRbeta CDR3 regions were sequenced with the immunoSEQ Assay. After extraction, genomic DNA underwent amplification by bias-controlled multiplex PCR, followed by high-throughput sequencing. The study's own analysis went as follows. Collapsing and filtering of sequences were performed to quantify the absolute abundance of each unique TCRbeta CDR3 region. T cell fraction was estimated by normalizing TCRbeta template counts to usable DNA, which was measured by amplifying reference genes present in all nucleated cells. Repertoire TCRs were annotated as SARS-CoV-2-specific when V gene, CDR3 amino acid sequence and J gene were exactly matched to a known reactive TCR set. The reference SARS-CoV-2 TCR set came from MIRA and was filtered for enrichment in COVID-19-positive ImmuneCODE repertoires, removing public or cross-reactive TCRs. Based on the MIRA antigens, annotated TCRs were further analysed at the level of specific ORF or position within ORF. Breadth was defined as the number of annotated unique rearrangements divided by the total number of unique productive rearrangements, and depth was defined as the summed frequency of the annotated unique rearrangements. TCR breadth was compared between groups using two-sided Wilcoxon rank-sum tests. As stored in TCRdb, this immuneACCESS dataset retains in-frame rearrangements with V and J assigned. A fraction of the clones does not appear; measured against another copy, unresolved V genes explain less than half of the discrepancy, and the remainder lacks a known reason. V, J and clone size derive from that table, while D and trimming were established from the DNA sequence. Within this sample are roughly 380,000 clones, with around nine tenths of them counted one time only. 3.6% of the sample is in the top ten clones.

Study-wide conclusions, independent of this receptor: Substantial breadth of spike-specific CD8+ and CD4+ T cell responses was reported after vaccination. Vaccine and placebo recipients had comparable non-spike TCR breadth, which fits with the vaccine containing only spike. Comparing responses between vaccine doses or regimens was not something the study was powered to do. Higher spike-specific TCR breadth was observed in Ad26.COV2.S recipients than in placebo recipients (P = 0.0014). It was noted by the authors that total T cell responses may have been underestimated by the TCR breadth and depth analyses.

The source is a person aged 18-60 years who received the Ad26.COV2.S COVID-19 vaccine or a placebo. This chain joins TRBV7-9 to TRBJ2-2; the D gene assignment is ambiguous. Sequenced here: peripheral blood, sampled in a trial of Ad26.COV2.S vaccine versus placebo. The sequenced DNA: TGTGCCAGCAGCCCGCTCGGGCGTCAATCCGGGGAGCTGTTTTTT. This sequence encodes CASSPLGRQSGELFF.